One and the same sample provided the 20 T cell receptor beta chains below, sequenced in a study of cytomegalovirus exposure and HLA in healthy donors. The PCR made use of 60 Vbeta and 13 Jbeta primers. Some clones are missing from TCRdb's copy, which holds only in-frame ones; the method was immunoSEQ multiplex PCR. The sample includes roughly 200,000 clones, about 80% of them seen just once. The material sequenced was PBMCs. The receptors derive from a woman between 40 and 50 years old in good health and CMV-seronegative.

This chain uses TRBV7-6 with TRBJ1-1, with 9 bases fitting TRBD1. The CDR3 extends over 15 amino acids. V lost 5 bases to trimming and J lost 1 base; unmatched junction nucleotides: 5. CDR1 is SGHVS and CDR2 is FNYEAQ in the germline V gene. As DNA, the CDR3 is TGTGCCAGCAGCGCAGGACAGGGGCCGAACACTGAAGCTTTCTTT. Translated: CASSAGQGPNTEAFF.

The chain recombines TRBV4-1 with TRBJ1-1, with 7 bases identical to TRBD1. V lost 6 bases to trimming and J lost 7 bases; unmatched junction nucleotides: 14. CDR3 size: 15 residues. CDR1 MGHRA and CDR2 YSYEKL come from the germline V gene. The CDR3 DNA is TGCGCCAGCAGTCGATACACAGGGGCCCCGAATGAAGCTTTCTTT. It is translated as CASSRYTGAPNEAFF.

The CDR3 DNA is TGTGCCAGCAGTGAATTTCAGGGAAATGGCTACACCTTC. Amino acids: CASSEFQGNGYTF. The chain combines TRBV6-4 with TRBJ1-2, with TRBD1 as a possible D gene (5 bases). Trimming removed 3 bases from V and 6 bases from J, with 11 bases in between. The CDR3 loop spans 13 amino acids. The germline V gene encodes CDR1 MRHNA and CDR2 SNTAGT.

The V and J genes are TRBV13 and TRBJ2-7; 8 positions match TRBD1. Per germline, CDR1 PRHDT and CDR2 FYEKMQ (reference sequence). CDR3 size: 17 residues. The V gene end was trimmed by 3 bases and the J gene end by 3 bases; junction bases not matched to a gene: 13. The CDR3 sequence: CASSLSSLGTGSYEQYF. Here the CDR3 DNA reads TGTGCCAGCAGCTTGAGTTCATTAGGGACAGGCAGCTACGAGCAGTACTTC.

The chain links TRBV5-1 to TRBJ1-6; unclear D gene. CDR1 SGHRS and CDR2 YFSETQ come from the germline V gene. CDR3 length equals 15 residues. Trimming pared 4 bases from V and 0 bases from J, leaving 8 bases between. CDR3 coding DNA: TGCGCCAGCAGCAGTGCGAGCTCCTATAATTCACCCCTCCACTTT. Its translation: CASSSASSYNSPLHF.

The chain is built from TRBV2 and TRBJ1-5, with D unresolved. V was clipped by 5 bases and J by 0 bases, with 17 bases between them. The CDR3 has 17 amino acids. The germline gives CDR1 SNHLY, CDR2 FYNNEI. The CDR3 loop reads CASSQTSRSDSNQPQHF. CDR3 sequence (DNA): TGTGCCAGCAGTCAAACTAGCCGGAGCGATAGCAATCAGCCCCAGCATTTT.

This clone has a single count. V is TRBV14 and J is TRBJ2-7; 7 nucleotides line up with TRBD2. The CDR3 is 14 amino acids. V shed 4 bases and J 2 bases; nucleotides not matched to a gene: 5. Germline V gene lookup returns CDR1 SGHDN and CDR2 FVKESK. The CDR3: CASSPLAPAYEQYF. CDR3 sequence (DNA): TGTGCCAGCAGCCCACTAGCGCCCGCCTACGAGCAGTACTTC.

A note on this clone: A junction end diverges from the germline sequence, so it may reflect a read error. Other nucleotide sequences in the sample specify the same CDR3. The rearrangement joins TRBV9 to TRBJ1-4; 9 nucleotides agree with TRBD1. The CDR3 runs to 16 residues. Germline assignment: CDR1 SGDLS and CDR2 YYNGEE. CDR3 amino acids: CASSGSVRTGEKKLFF. Here the CDR3 DNA reads TGCGCCAGCAGCGGTAGTGTTAGGACAGGGGAGAAAAAACTGTTTTTT.

This chain links TRBV30 with TRBJ2-1; TRBD2 matches at 9 bases. Germline V CDR1 and CDR2: GTSNPN, SVGIG (reference sequence). The V gene end was trimmed by 2 bases and the J gene end by 9 bases; junction bases not matched to a gene: 5. The CDR3 length is 13 residues. This chain's CDR3 is CAWSNSGSREQFF. The CDR3 DNA sequence: TGTGCCTGGAGTAATAGCGGGAGTCGTGAGCAGTTCTTC.

The chain recombines TRBV19 with TRBJ2-4; the D gene is possibly TRBD1 (6 bases). The V gene's germline CDR1 is LNHDA and CDR2 SQIVND (reference sequence). The CDR3 is made up of 19 amino acids. V lost 2 bases to trimming and J lost 1 base, with 21 bases between them. CDR3 in amino acids: CASSISLPGTLDAKNIQYF. CDR3 coding DNA: TGTGCCAGTAGTATATCCCTCCCCGGGACATTGGATGCCAAAAACATTCAGTACTTC.

The chain has TRBV13 and TRBJ2-1, with TRBD2 identical over 13 bases. CDR1 and CDR2 from the germline V gene are PRHDT and FYEKMQ (reference sequence). The CDR3 has 17 amino acids. The junction had 6 bases not matched to a gene; V was cut back by 4 bases and J by 3 bases. CDR3 bases: TGTGCCAGCAGCTCAGGGACTAGCGGGAACCTCTACAATGAGCAGTTCTTC. Encoded protein: CASSSGTSGNLYNEQFF.

The rearrangement links TRBV5-4 to TRBJ2-6, with 12 bases identical to TRBD2. This CDR3 is built from 19 residues. V shed 4 bases, J shed 1 base, and the junction held 9 bases outside the gene matches. Germline assignment: CDR1 SGHNT and CDR2 YYREEE (reference sequence). The CDR3 sequence is CASSQGLAGSRSGANVLTF. The CDR3 DNA is TGTGCCAGCAGCCAGGGACTAGCGGGTTCAAGGTCTGGGGCCAACGTCCTGACTTTC.

This chain joins TRBV9 and TRBJ1-2, with a possible D match to TRBD1 (5 bases). In germline, CDR1 is SGDLS, CDR2 YYNGEE. This CDR3 region has 13 residues. V lost 0 bases and J 7 bases, leaving 10 bases between the germline ends. CDR3: CASSVVGRGGYTF. The CDR3 DNA reads as TGTGCCAGCAGCGTAGTGGGGCGCGGTGGCTACACCTTC.

The J gene is TRBJ2-7, the V gene TRBV28, with D possibly matching TRBD2 (5 bases). Germline CDR1 and CDR2: MDHEN and SYDVKM. Trimming stripped 6 bases from V and 3 bases from J, with 18 bases between. The CDR3 sequence is 15 residues long. CDR3 loop: CASSTGSRIDYEQYF. The CDR3, as DNA: TGTGCCAGCAGCACGGGGTCACGTATAGACTACGAGCAGTACTTC.

V usage is TRBV5-1 and J usage is TRBJ2-3, with D tentatively TRBD2 (6 bases). Per germline, CDR1 SGHRS and CDR2 YFSETQ. This CDR3 is 15 amino acids long. Trimming left V 0 bases short and J 5 bases short, with 13 bases between. This CDR3 is CASSLEGREEDTQYF. DNA of the CDR3: TGCGCCAGCAGCTTGGAGGGCAGGGAGGAAGATACGCAGTATTTT.

This clone was seen a handful of times. The chain joins TRBV28 to TRBJ2-3; the match to TRBD2 covers 8 bases. The germline V gene has CDR1 MDHEN and CDR2 SYDVKM. This CDR3 contains 14 residues. After removal of 5 bases from V and 6 bases from J, the junction contained 7 bases not matched to a gene. The CDR3 loop is CASSPGTGGDTQYF. CDR3 DNA sequence: TGTGCCAGCAGTCCTGGGACGGGAGGGGATACGCAGTATTTT.

This clone was seen a single time. The chain couples TRBV5-5 to TRBJ2-3; the match to TRBD2 covers 8 bases. The germline V gene encodes CDR1 SGHKS and CDR2 YYEKEE (reference sequence). Trimming cost V 4 bases and J 4 bases; bases outside gene matches: 14. The CDR3 length is 17 residues. The CDR3 nucleotides read TGTGCCAGCAGCCCGGAGGGGGGACTAGTAAGCCCAGATACGCAGTATTTT. It encodes CASSPEGGLVSPDTQYF.

The genes are TRBV7-2 and TRBJ1-3; unclear D gene. Per the germline V gene, CDR1 is SGHTA and CDR2 is FQGNSA. The ends were cut back, 1 base at V and 0 bases at J, with 10 bases in the middle. The length of the CDR3 is 16 residues. CDR3 amino acids: CASSLVEAGSGNTIYF. The CDR3 coding sequence is TGTGCCAGCAGCTTAGTCGAAGCAGGCTCTGGAAACACCATATATTTT.

The chain uses TRBV5-1 and TRBJ2-5; D not resolved. With 3 bases removed from V and 0 bases from J, the gap between germline ends came to 9 bases. The CDR3 contains 14 residues. Germline CDR1 SGHRS, CDR2 YFSETQ. This chain's CDR3 is CASSSAVYQETQYF. DNA of the CDR3: TGCGCCAGCAGCTCCGCGGTGTACCAAGAGACCCAGTACTTC.

This chain uses TRBV9 with TRBJ2-1, with 11 bases identical to TRBD2. CDR3 length: 16 residues. V trimming: 4 bases; J trimming: 9 bases; junction bases outside the gene matches: 12. Germline V gene data show CDR1 as SGDLS and CDR2 as YYNGEE. The chain's CDR3 is CASSSQVAGGIGEQFF. The CDR3 DNA reads as TGTGCCAGCAGCTCCCAGGTAGCGGGAGGGATAGGTGAGCAGTTCTTC.